The subject of this entry is one T cell receptor beta chain. No antigen is known for it. Second-dose timings of about 4 or about 12 weeks were pooled. This specimen comes from a study of T cell responses to AZD1222 COVID-19 vaccine. General study findings and limits: CD4 TCRs covered the whole spike, strongest at regions 160-218 and 743-854. Seropositive AZD1222 recipients at baseline numbered only 6 or 7.

Germline-derived CDR1 and CDR2 are LGHDT and YNNKEL (reference sequence). CDR3 length equals 12 residues. The V gene lost 0 bases and the J gene lost 8 bases, with 7 bases spanning the gap. Produced via immunoSEQ multiplex PCR; TCRdb's table is partial and in-frame only. Of about 110,000 clones listed, around 93% are singletons. This chain uses TRBV3-1 (or the pseudogene TRBV3-2) with TRBJ1-1; D call uncertain. This clonotype originated in an adult who received the AZD1222 COVID-19 vaccine. Source: peripheral blood, taken 28 days after the second AZD1222 dose. In DNA form, the CDR3 reads TGTGCCAGCAGCCAAGATCACGGAGAAGCTTTCTTT. It codes for CASSQDHGEAFF.